This TCR beta chain was recorded in a study of Graves' ophthalmopathy and Graves' hyperthyroidism. Using RNA transcripts, the TCR beta CDR3 regions were amplified. Second-round multiplex PCR came after first-round RT-PCR with HTBI primers. Each CDR3 protein gets one entry after TCRdb re-called the multiplex PCR reads with MiXCR. The sample has hundreds of thousands of distinct CDR3 sequences, 22% seen once. The table lists this clonotype with many counts. Trimming shortened V by 10 bases and J by 1 base, and 14 bases separated the two germline ends. Looked up from germline, CDR1 is MNHEY and CDR2 is SVGEGT. The CDR3 is made up of 15 amino acids.

This TCR came from a woman under 30 with stable Graves' hyperthyroidism. Some clones in this sample may be carry-over from other donors' samples. The V and J genes are TRBV6-2 or TRBV6-3 and TRBJ2-6, with no clear D. Sequencing was performed on peripheral blood. This chain's CDR3 is CATLDKGSGANVLTF. Here the CDR3 DNA reads TGTGCCACTCTCGACAAGGGTTCTGGGGCCAACGTCCTGACTTTC.